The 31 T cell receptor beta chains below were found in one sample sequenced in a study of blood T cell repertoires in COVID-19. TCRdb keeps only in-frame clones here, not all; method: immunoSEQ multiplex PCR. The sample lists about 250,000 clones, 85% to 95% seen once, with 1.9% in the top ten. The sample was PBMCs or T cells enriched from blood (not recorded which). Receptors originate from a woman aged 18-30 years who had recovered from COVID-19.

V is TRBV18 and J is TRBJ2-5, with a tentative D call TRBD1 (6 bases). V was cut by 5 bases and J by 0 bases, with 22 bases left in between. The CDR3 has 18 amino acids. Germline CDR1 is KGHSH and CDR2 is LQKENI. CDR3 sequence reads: CASSFYAGTRINQETQYF. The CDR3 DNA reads TGTGCCAGCTCATTTTACGCCGGGACACGGATAAACCAAGAGACCCAGTACTTC.

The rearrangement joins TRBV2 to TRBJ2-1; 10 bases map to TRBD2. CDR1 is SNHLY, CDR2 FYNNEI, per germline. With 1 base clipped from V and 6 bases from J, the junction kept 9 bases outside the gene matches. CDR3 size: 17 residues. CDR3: CASSEERGGSLPNEQFF. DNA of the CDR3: TGTGCCAGCAGTGAAGAGCGGGGGGGCTCCCTTCCCAATGAGCAGTTCTTC.

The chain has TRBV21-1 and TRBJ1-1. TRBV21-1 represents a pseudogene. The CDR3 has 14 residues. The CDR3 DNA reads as TGTGCCAGCATCCCCGGGGAGGGCCTGGGGAGAGCTTTCTTT. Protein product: CASIPGEGLGRAFF.

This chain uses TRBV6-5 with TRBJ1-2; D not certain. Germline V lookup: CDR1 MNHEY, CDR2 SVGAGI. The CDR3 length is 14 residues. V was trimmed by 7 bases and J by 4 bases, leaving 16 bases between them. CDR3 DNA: TGTGCCAGCATCCCCACCCCGGGTTCCTATGGCTACACCTTC. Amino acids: CASIPTPGSYGYTF.

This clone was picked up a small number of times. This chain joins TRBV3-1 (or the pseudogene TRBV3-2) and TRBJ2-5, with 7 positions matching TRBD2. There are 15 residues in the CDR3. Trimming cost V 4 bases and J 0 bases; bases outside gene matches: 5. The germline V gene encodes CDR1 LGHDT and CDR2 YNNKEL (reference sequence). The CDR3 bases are TGTGCCAGCAGCCGACCGGGGGGAAACCAAGAGACCCAGTACTTC. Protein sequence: CASSRPGGNQETQYF.

This CDR3 reads CASSPTGGNEQYF. CDR3 coding DNA: TGTGCCAGTAGTCCGACAGGGGGCAACGAGCAGTACTTC. This rearrangement joins TRBV19 to TRBJ2-7, with TRBD1 matching 10 bases. The V segment lost 5 bases and the J segment 5 bases; nucleotides outside the gene matches: 3. The CDR3 totals 13 residues. Germline lookup yields CDR1 LNHDA and CDR2 SQIVND (reference sequence).

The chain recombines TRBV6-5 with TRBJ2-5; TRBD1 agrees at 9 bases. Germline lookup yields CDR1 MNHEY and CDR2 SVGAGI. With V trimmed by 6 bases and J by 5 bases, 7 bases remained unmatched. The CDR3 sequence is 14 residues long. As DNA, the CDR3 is TGTGCCAGCAGCCCGACAGGGGGGTACGAGACCCAGTACTTC. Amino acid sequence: CASSPTGGYETQYF.

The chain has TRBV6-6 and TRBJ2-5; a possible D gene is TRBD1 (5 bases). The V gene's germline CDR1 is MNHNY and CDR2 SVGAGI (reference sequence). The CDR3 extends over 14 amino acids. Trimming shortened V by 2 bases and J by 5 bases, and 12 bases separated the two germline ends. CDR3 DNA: TGTGCCAGCAGTTACCAGGGTTGGCGGGAGACCCAGTACTTC. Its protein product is CASSYQGWRETQYF.

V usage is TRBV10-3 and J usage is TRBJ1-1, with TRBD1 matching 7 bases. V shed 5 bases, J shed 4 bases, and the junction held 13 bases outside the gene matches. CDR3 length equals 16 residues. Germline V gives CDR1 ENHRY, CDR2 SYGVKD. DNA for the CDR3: TGTGCCATCAGTACCGCCAGGCGAGGGGGCGGCACTGAAGCTTTCTTT. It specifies CAISTARRGGGTEAFF.

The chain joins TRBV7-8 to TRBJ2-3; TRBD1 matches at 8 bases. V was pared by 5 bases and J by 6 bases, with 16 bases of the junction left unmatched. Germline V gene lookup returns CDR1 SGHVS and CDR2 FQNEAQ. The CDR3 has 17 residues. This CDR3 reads CASSNRRGGRGLDTQYF. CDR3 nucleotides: TGTGCCAGCAGCAATAGGCGCGGTGGCAGGGGGCTGGATACGCAGTATTTT. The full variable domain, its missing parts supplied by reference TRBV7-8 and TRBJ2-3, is GAGVSQSPRYKVAKRGQDVALRCDPISGHVSLFWYQQALGQGPEFLTYFQNEAQLDKSGLPSDRFFAERPEGSVSTLKIQRTQQEDSAVYLCASSNRRGGRGLDTQYFGPGTRLTVL.

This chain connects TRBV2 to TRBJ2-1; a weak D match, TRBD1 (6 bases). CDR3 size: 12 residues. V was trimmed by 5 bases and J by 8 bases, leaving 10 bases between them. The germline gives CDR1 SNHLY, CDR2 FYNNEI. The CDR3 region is CASSRSGDEQFF. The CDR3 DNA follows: TGTGCCAGCAGTCGATCAGGGGATGAGCAGTTCTTC. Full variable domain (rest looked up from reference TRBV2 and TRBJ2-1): EPEVTQTPSHQVTQMGQEVILRCVPISNHLYFYWYRQILGQKVEFLVSFYNNEISEKSEIFDDQFSVERPDGSNFTLKIRSTKLEDSAMYFCASSRSGDEQFFGPGTRLTVL.

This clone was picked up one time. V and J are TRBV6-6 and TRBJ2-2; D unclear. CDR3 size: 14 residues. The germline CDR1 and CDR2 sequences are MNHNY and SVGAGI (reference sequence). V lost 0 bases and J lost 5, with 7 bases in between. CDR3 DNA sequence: TGTGCCAGCAGTTACTCGACGGAGACCGGGGAGCTGTTTTTT. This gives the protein CASSYSTETGELFF.

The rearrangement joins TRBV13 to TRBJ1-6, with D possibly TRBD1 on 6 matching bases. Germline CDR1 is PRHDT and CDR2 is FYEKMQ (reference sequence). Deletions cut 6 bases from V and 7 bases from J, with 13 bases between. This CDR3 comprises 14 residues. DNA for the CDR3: TGTGCCAGCAGTTACAGGGATAGGAATTCACCCCTCCACTTT. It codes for CASSYRDRNSPLHF. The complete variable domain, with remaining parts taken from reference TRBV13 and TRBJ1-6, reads AAGVIQSPRHLIKEKRETATLKCYPIPRHDTVYWYQQGPGQDPQFLISFYEKMQSDKGSIPDRFSAQQFSDYHSELNMSSLELGDSALYFCASSYRDRNSPLHFGNGTRLTVT.

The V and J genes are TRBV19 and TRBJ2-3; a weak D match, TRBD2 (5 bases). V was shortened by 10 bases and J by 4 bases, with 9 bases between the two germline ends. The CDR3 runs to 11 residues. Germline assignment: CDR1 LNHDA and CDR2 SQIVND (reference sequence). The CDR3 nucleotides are TGTGCCACCGGGGAGTCAGATACGCAGTATTTT. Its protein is CATGESDTQYF. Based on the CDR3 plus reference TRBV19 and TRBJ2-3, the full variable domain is DGGITQSPKYLFRKEGQNVTLSCEQNLNHDAMYWYRQDPGQGLRLIYYSQIVNDFQKGDIAEGYSVSREKKESFPLTVTSAQKNPTAFYLCATGESDTQYFGPGTRLTVL.

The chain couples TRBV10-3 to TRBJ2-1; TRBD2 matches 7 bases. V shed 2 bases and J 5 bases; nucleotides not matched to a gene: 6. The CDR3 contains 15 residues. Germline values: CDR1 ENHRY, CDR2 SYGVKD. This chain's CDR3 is CAISEGLVGNNEQFF. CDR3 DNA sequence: TGTGCCATCAGTGAGGGACTAGTGGGGAACAATGAGCAGTTCTTC.

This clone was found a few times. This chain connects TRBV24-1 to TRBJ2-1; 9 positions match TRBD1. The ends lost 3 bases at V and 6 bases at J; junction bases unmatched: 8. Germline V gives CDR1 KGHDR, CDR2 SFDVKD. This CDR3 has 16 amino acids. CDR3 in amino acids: CATSDKTWTGVNEQFF. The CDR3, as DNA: TGTGCCACCAGTGATAAAACCTGGACAGGGGTCAATGAGCAGTTCTTC.

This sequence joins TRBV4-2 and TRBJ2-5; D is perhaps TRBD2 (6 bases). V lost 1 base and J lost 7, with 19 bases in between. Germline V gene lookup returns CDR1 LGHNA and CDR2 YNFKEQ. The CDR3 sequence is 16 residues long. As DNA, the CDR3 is TGTGCCAGCAGCCAAGGGTTGGGGCGGGGCGCGGGGACCCAGTACTTC. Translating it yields CASSQGLGRGAGTQYF.

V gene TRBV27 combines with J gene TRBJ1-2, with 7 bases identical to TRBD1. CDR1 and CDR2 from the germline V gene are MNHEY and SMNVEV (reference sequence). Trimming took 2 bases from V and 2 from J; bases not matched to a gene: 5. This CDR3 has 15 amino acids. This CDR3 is CASSLSSDRNYGYTF. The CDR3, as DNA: TGTGCCAGCAGTTTAAGCTCGGACAGGAACTATGGCTACACCTTC.

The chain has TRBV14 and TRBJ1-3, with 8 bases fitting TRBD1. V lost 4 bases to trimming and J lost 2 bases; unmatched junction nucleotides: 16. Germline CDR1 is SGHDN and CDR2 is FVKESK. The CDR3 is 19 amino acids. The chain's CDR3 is CASSLRTGHPKSPGNTIYF. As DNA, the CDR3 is TGTGCCAGCAGCCTCCGGACAGGGCACCCTAAAAGCCCTGGAAACACCATATATTTT.

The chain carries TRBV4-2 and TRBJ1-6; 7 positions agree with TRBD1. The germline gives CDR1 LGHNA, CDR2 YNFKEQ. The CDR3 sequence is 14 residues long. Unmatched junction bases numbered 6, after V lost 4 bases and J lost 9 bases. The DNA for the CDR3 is TGTGCCAGCAGCCCCGGGCAGGGGGTTTCACCCCTCCACTTT. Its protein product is CASSPGQGVSPLHF.

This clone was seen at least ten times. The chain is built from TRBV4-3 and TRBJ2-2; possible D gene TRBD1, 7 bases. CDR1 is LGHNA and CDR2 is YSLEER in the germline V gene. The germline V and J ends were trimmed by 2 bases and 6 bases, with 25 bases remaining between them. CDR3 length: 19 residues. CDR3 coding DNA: TGCGCCAGCAGCCAACTAGGGCAGGGGGGCCGAGGTTTGGCCGGGGAGCTGTTTTTT. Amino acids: CASSQLGQGGRGLAGELFF.

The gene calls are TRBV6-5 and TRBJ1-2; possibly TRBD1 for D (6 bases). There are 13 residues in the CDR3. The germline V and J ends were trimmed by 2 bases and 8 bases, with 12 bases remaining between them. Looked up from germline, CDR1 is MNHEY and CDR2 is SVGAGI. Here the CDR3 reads CASSYGGAGGYTF. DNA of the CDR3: TGTGCCAGCAGTTACGGGGGGGCAGGGGGCTACACCTTC.

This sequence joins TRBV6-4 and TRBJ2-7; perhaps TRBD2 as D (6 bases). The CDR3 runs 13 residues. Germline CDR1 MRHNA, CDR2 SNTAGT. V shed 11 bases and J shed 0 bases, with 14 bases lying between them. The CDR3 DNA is TGTGCCGAACAAAGGCGGGACTCCTACGAGCAGTACTTC. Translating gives CAEQRRDSYEQYF.

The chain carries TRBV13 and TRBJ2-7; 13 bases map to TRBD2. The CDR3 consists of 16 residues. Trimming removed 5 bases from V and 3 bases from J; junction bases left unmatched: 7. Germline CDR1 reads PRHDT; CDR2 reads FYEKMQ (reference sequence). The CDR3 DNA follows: TGTGCCAGCAGCACAGCCGGGACTAGCGGGATCTACGAGCAGTACTTC. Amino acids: CASSTAGTSGIYEQYF.

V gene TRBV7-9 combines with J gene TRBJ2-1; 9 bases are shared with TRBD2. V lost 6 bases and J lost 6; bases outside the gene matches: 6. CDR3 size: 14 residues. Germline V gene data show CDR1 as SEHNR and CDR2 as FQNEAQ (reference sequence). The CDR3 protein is CASRTGLAINEQFF. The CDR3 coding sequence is TGTGCCAGCAGGACGGGACTAGCCATCAATGAGCAGTTCTTC.

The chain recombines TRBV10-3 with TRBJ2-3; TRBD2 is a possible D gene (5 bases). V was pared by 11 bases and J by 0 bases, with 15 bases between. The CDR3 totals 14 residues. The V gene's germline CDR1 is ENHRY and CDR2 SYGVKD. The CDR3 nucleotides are TGTGCCGTAAAGAGCGGCCTAAGCACAGATACGCAGTATTTT. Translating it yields CAVKSGLSTDTQYF.

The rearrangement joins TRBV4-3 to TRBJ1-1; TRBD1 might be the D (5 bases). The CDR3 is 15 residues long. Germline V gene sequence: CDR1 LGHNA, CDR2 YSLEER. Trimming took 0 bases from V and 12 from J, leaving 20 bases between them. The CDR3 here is CASSQEGVQGGLPFF. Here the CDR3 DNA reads TGCGCCAGCAGCCAAGAGGGTGTGCAGGGAGGCCTTCCTTTCTTT.

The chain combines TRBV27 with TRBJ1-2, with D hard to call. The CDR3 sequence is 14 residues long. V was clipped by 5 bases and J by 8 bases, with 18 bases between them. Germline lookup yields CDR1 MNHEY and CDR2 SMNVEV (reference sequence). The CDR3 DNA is TGTGCCAGCAGTCCTCTAAGGCGGGAGGAGGGCTACACCTTC. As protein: CASSPLRREEGYTF.

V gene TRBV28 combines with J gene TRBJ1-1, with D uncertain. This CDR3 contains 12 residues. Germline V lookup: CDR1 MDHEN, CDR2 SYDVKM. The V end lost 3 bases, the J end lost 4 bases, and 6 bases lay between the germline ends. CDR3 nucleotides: TGTGCCAGCAGTTTTCGGGGCACTGAAGCTTTCTTT. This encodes CASSFRGTEAFF.

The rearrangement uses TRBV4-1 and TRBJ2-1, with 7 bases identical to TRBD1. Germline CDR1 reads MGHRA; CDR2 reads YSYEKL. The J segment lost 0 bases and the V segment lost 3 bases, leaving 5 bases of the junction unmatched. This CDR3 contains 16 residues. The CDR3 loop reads CASSHGPGGSYNEQFF. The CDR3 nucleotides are TGCGCCAGCAGCCATGGTCCAGGGGGCTCCTACAATGAGCAGTTCTTC.

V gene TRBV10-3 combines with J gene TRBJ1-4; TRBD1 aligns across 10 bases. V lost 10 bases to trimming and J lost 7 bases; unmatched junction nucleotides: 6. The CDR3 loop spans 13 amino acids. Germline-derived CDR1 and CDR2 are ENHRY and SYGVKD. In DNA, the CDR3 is TGTGCCAGCGCCGGGACAGGGGTTGAAAAACTGTTTTTT. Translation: CASAGTGVEKLFF.